Following are 5 T cell receptor beta chains from one sample sequenced in a study of CD8 T cells in Susac syndrome. Reverse transcription of roughly 0.5 to 1 ug RNA was performed with random hexamers. TCRdb redid the calling of the immunoSEQ multiplex PCR reads with MiXCR, one entry per CDR3 protein. The sample carries fewer than 35,000 distinct CDR3 sequences, 94% recorded once. Material for sequencing was CD8+ T cells from PBMCs. These receptors all stem from a human donor in good health.

The chain has TRBV4-1 and TRBJ1-1, with TRBD1 identical over 10 bases. The CDR3 contains 18 residues. Per the germline V gene, CDR1 is MGHRA and CDR2 is YSYEKL. Germline trimming cut 4 bases from V and 0 bases from J; bases unmatched to any gene: 11. Written as DNA, the CDR3 is TGCGCCAGCAGCCCGCCGACAGGGGGCATATCCTTGAACACTGAAGCTTTCTTT. Amino acids: CASSPPTGGISLNTEAFF.

This chain connects TRBV12-3 or TRBV12-4 to TRBJ2-1; D remains ambiguous. This CDR3 contains 15 residues. V lost 2 bases and J lost 0, with 8 bases in between. The CDR3 is CASSLLMSSYNEQFF. DNA of the CDR3: TGTGCCAGCAGTTTACTTATGAGCTCCTACAATGAGCAGTTCTTC.

The chain couples TRBV6-2 or TRBV6-3 to TRBJ2-3; possibly TRBD1 for D (5 bases). Germline assignment: CDR1 MNHEY and CDR2 SVGEGT. V was cut by 0 bases and J by 3 bases, with 16 bases left in between. This CDR3 is 17 amino acids long. This chain's CDR3 is CASSYSQAMGRTDTQYF. DNA for the CDR3: TGTGCCAGCAGTTACTCCCAGGCGATGGGGCGAACAGATACGCAGTATTTT.

V and J are TRBV1 and TRBJ1-1; the listed D gene, TRBD1, was not tested against the DNA. TRBV1 is shown as a pseudogene. The CDR3 consists of 19 residues. The CDR3 sequence is CTSSQPLRGQGARGTEAFF. The DNA for the CDR3 is TGCACCAGCAGCCAGCCTCTCCGGGGACAGGGGGCGCGGGGCACTGAAGCTTTCTTT.

The V gene is TRBV7-9, the J gene TRBJ2-5; a possible D gene is TRBD2 (5 bases). Germline V lookup: CDR1 SEHNR, CDR2 FQNEAQ (reference sequence). The CDR3 has 16 residues. The germline V and J ends were trimmed by 4 bases and 2 bases, with 17 bases remaining between them. The CDR3 nucleotides read TGTGCCAGCAGCTCCCCGGAGCGGAGTCGACAAGAGACCCAGTACTTC. It specifies CASSSPERSRQETQYF.